This T cell receptor (beta chain) was profiled in a study of OX40 agonist ivuxolimab in advanced cancers. Anyone with autoimmune disease history or systemic immunosuppression was excluded. The CDR3 length is 14 residues. Trimming removed 4 bases from V and 4 bases from J, with 12 bases in between. In germline, CDR1 is SGHDT, CDR2 YYEEEE. TCRdb keeps only in-frame clones here, not all; method: immunoSEQ multiplex PCR. The sample carries 65,000 to 95,000 clones, around 89% recorded once. The source is an adult with an advanced solid tumor such as melanoma, head and neck, liver or kidney cancer. Sequenced material: CD4+ or CD8+ T cells sorted from blood, taken in a trial of the OX40 agonist ivuxolimab. The rearrangement links TRBV5-6 to TRBJ2-4; tentatively, D is TRBD1 (6 bases). The CDR3: CASSATGFKNIQYF. DNA of the CDR3: TGTGCCAGCAGCGCAACAGGGTTTAAAAACATTCAGTACTTC.